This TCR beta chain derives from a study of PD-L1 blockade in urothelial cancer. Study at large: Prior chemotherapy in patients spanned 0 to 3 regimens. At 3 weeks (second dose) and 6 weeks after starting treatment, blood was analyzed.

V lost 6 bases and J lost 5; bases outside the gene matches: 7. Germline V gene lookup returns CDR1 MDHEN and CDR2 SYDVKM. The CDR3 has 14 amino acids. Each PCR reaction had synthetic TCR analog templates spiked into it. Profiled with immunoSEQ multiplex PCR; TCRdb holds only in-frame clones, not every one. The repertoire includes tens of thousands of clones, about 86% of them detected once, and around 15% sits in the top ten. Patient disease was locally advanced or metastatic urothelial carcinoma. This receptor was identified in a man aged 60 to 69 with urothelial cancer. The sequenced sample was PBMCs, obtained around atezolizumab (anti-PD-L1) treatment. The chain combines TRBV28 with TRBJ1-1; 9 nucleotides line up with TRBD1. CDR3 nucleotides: TGTGCCAGCAGCCTCGGACAGGGGTGGACTGAAGCTTTCTTT. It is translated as CASSLGQGWTEAFF.